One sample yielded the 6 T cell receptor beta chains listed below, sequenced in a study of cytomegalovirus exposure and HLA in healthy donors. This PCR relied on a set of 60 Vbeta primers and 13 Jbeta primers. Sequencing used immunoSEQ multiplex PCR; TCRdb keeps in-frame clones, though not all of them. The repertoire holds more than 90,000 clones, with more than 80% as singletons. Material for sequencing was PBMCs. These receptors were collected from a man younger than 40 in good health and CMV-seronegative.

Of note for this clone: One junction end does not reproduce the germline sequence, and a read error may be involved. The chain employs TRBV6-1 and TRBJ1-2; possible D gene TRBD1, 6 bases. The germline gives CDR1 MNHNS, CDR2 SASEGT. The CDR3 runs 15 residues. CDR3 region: CASREEQGGYYGYTF. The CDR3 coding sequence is TGTGCCAGCAGGGAAGAACAGGGAGGGTACTATGGCTACACCTTC.

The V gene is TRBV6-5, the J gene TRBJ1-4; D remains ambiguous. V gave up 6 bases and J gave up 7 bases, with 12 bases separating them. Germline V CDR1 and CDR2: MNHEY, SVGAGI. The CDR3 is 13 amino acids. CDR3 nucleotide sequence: TGTGCCAGCAGCTACAAACCGGGTGAAAAACTGTTTTTT. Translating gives CASSYKPGEKLFF.

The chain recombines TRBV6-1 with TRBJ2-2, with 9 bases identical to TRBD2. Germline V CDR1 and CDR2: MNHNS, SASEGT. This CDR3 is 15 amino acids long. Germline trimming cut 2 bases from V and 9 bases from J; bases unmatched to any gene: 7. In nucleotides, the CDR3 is TGTGCCAGCAGTGAATGGGATAGCGGGGGATGGGAGCTGTTTTTT. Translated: CASSEWDSGGWELFF.

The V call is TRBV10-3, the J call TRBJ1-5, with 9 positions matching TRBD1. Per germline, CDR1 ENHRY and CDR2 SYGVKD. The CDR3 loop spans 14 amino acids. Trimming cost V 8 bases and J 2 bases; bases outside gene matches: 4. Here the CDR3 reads CAIGRDRGNQPQHF. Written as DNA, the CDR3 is TGTGCCATCGGCCGGGACAGGGGCAATCAGCCCCAGCATTTT.

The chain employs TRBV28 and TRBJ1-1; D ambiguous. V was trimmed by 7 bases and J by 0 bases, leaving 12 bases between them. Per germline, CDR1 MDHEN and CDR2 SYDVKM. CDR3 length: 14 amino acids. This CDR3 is CASTAPQMNTEAFF. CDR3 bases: TGTGCCAGCACCGCCCCACAGATGAACACTGAAGCTTTCTTT.

As DNA, the CDR3 is TGTGCCTGGAGGGGCGGGACAGCGAACACTGAAGCTTTCTTT. It encodes CAWRGGTANTEAFF. V and J are TRBV30 and TRBJ1-1; 7 positions agree with TRBD1. The germline CDR1 and CDR2 sequences are GTSNPN and SVGIG (reference sequence). The CDR3 covers 14 residues. The V segment lost 3 bases and the J segment 1 base; nucleotides outside the gene matches: 5.